This T cell receptor beta chain stems from a study of blood T cell repertoires in COVID-19. Study-level background: Whether acute or convalescent, the COVID-19 samples came from the United States, Italy and Spain. Nucleic acid was either cDNA or gDNA, and it came from T cells, B-cell-depleted T cells, or PBMCs.

How the authors handled the data: Reference gene primer amplification gave estimated nucleated cell counts. TCRdb keeps only in-frame clones here, not all; method: immunoSEQ multiplex PCR. V, J and clone size reflect that table, while D and trimming were determined from the DNA. This table holds tens of thousands of clones, 70% to 90% found once. The receptor's source is a human donor in a cohort sampled during active COVID-19. Sequenced input: peripheral blood.

In DNA, the CDR3 is TGCAGCGCTCGGGACAGAGCTAATGAAAAACTGTTTTTT. Encoded protein: CSARDRANEKLFF. The chain has TRBV29-1 and TRBJ1-4; 7 bases are a match to TRBD1. Germline V gene sequence: CDR1 SQVTM, CDR2 ANQGSEA. Trimming cost V 7 bases and J 3 bases; bases outside gene matches: 5. CDR3 length: 13 amino acids.